The entry below gives a single T cell receptor (beta chain) sequence along with its context. Its target is not known. This specimen belongs to a study of monozygotic twins with inflammatory bowel disease. Findings of the study overall: Especially with disease activity, IBD patients shared fewer clonotypes with others than healthy twins did.

The TCR libraries each used total RNA (approximately 4,000 ng per library). The unique tags termed UMIs, each holding a 6-nucleotide sample barcode, were added by means of template switching. TCRdb re-analyzed the 5' RACE reads; it lists each CDR3 protein once, without DNA. Reported are 300,000 to 400,000 distinct CDR3 sequences; the ten largest clones contain 2%. The CDR3 covers 15 residues. CDR1 SGHRS and CDR2 YFSETQ come from the germline V gene. Sequenced input: blood. This chain links TRBV5-1 with TRBJ2-1; without DNA, the TCRdb call of TRBD2 cannot be checked. The origin of this receptor is a human donor with ulcerative colitis or Crohn's disease, or a healthy co-twin of an affected twin (not recorded which). The CDR3 reads CASSLAGTSLNEQFF.